Sequencing of this T cell receptor beta chain was carried out in a study of T cells in Graves' hyperthyroidism and ophthalmopathy. Notes on the study in general: Researchers report that a 13 V-J model separated ophthalmopathy from stable hyperthyroidism.

This clonotype was picked up many times. Its antigen is not identified. The CDR3 spans 11 residues. J lost 4 bases, V lost 11 bases, and 2 bases had no gene match. Germline CDR1 MDHEN, CDR2 SYDVKM. What was amplified from RNA transcripts were TCR beta CDR3 regions. Initially, a first-round RT-PCR of the TCR CDR3 employed the HTBI primer set. TCRdb reanalysed the multiplex PCR reads using MiXCR and keeps one entry per CDR3 protein. This table holds 350,000 to 400,000 distinct CDR3 sequences, approximately 20% found once. Source material: blood. V and J are TRBV28 and TRBJ2-7; TRBD1 matches 10 bases. The sequence derives from a woman in her late teens or twenties with Graves' hyperthyroidism. This chain's CDR3 is CAVGQGYEQYF. CDR3 bases: TGTGCCGTGGGACAGGGGTACGAGCAGTACTTC.